The T cell receptor beta chain under discussion was sequenced for a study of memory CD4+ T cells and cytomegalovirus serostatus. Generated by immunoSEQ multiplex PCR, the TCRdb table keeps only in-frame clones and is missing some. The table lists under 75,000 clones, about three quarters of them singletons, with around 0.58% in the top ten. Single viable CD3+CD4+CD8-CD45RO+ cells were sorted as the memory CD4+ T cells. Donors' CMV status reflects serum IgG against pp150, pp28, p38, p52. Trimming left V 11 bases short and J 12 bases short, with 26 bases between. The germline V gene encodes CDR1 SNHLY and CDR2 FYNNEI. The CDR3 runs 13 residues.

This chain connects TRBV2 to TRBJ2-7; a possible D gene is TRBD2 (6 bases). The clonotype comes from an adult in good health and CMV-seronegative. Some clones in this sample may be carry-over from other donors' samples. Sequencing was performed on memory CD4+ T cells from blood. In nucleotides, the CDR3 is TGTGCCGGGGCCGGGGTTGCAGGAGGGTTTCTGTACTTC. The encoded protein is CAGAGVAGGFLYF.